This record covers a single T cell receptor beta chain. This sample was included in a study of T cell changes during pregnancy in multiple sclerosis. Assay used: immunoSEQ multiplex PCR; TCRdb lists only in-frame clones, some missing. Among approximately 90,000 clones, 91% were seen once, and the ten largest hold approximately 1.6%. This CDR3 region has 12 residues. Germline V CDR1 and CDR2: LNHNV, YYDKDF (reference sequence). With 7 bases removed from V and 2 bases from J, the gap between germline ends came to 8 bases. The sample in question was peripheral blood, obtained after pregnancy. The chain recombines TRBV15 with TRBJ2-5; tentatively, D is TRBD1 (5 bases). The clonotype originates from a female donor in good health, enrolled as a control in a pregnancy study. CDR3 DNA sequence: TGTGCCACCAAGGGGCAGCAAGAGACCCAGTACTTC. Protein: CATKGQQETQYF.